Following are 13 T cell receptor beta chains from one sample sequenced in a study of shared clonotypes between healthy human individuals. Naive CD8 isolation took CD45RO-negative cells positively selected for CCR7 and excluded terminally differentiated effector memory CD45RA+ cells. Sequencing was performed with immunoSEQ multiplex PCR; in TCRdb, only in-frame clones are kept and a portion is missing. The sample lists about 2 million clones, around 96% occurring once. The specimen was naive CD8+ T cells sorted from blood. The receptors stem from a young man in good health.

The rearrangement links TRBV4-3 to TRBJ1-2, with D perhaps matching TRBD1 (5 bases). The V gene lost 0 bases and the J gene lost 4 bases, with 9 bases spanning the gap. The CDR3 is made up of 14 amino acids. CDR1 and CDR2 (germline): LGHNA, YSLEER. CDR3 in DNA: TGCGCCAGCAGCCAAGAGAGACAGTCCTATGGCTACACCTTC. It encodes CASSQERQSYGYTF.

The genes are TRBV7-2 and TRBJ1-1, with no clear D. Germline-derived CDR1 and CDR2 are SGHTA and FQGNSA. Between the trimmed V and J ends, which lost 0 bases and 0 bases, there was a span of 2 bases. This CDR3 has 13 residues. In DNA, the CDR3 is TGTGCCAGCAGCTTAGCGATGAACACTGAAGCTTTCTTT. Protein product: CASSLAMNTEAFF.

The rearrangement uses TRBV6-5 and TRBJ1-2; the D is unclear. The germline CDR1 and CDR2 sequences are MNHEY and SVGAGI. The CDR3 spans 11 residues. Trimming took 1 base from V and 7 from J, leaving 4 bases between them. Here the CDR3 DNA reads TGTGCCAGCAGTTACTGGGGTGGCTACACCTTC. It codes for CASSYWGGYTF.

The chain has TRBV7-9 and TRBJ2-7, with TRBD1 matching over 8 bases. The germline gives CDR1 SEHNR, CDR2 FQNEAQ (reference sequence). This CDR3 contains 14 residues. Germline trimming cut 5 bases from V and 2 bases from J; bases unmatched to any gene: 5. The CDR3, as DNA: TGTGCCAGCAGCCATGGACAGGGCACCTACGAGCAGTACTTC. Translated: CASSHGQGTYEQYF.

About this clone itself: The identical CDR3 is also encoded by other nucleotide sequences in the sample. The rearrangement joins TRBV27 to TRBJ1-2; D is perhaps TRBD1 (5 bases). V shed 2 bases and J shed 8 bases, with 15 bases lying between them. The length of the CDR3 is 14 residues. Germline V gene sequence: CDR1 MNHEY, CDR2 SMNVEV (reference sequence). For the CDR3, the DNA is TGTGCCAGCAGTTTAGAAGGGCAGGGAGGAGGCTACACCTTC. This sequence encodes CASSLEGQGGGYTF.

This chain links TRBV7-9 with TRBJ2-2; D gene ambiguous. This CDR3 is 13 amino acids long. V was trimmed by 3 bases and J by 4 bases, leaving 6 bases between them. Germline loops: CDR1 SEHNR, CDR2 FQNEAQ (reference sequence). The CDR3 DNA sequence: TGTGCCAGCAGCTTTACATCCACCGGGGAGCTGTTTTTT. It encodes CASSFTSTGELFF.

The genes are TRBV5-6 and TRBJ1-5; the D gene is possibly TRBD1 (5 bases). CDR3 length: 12 residues. Germline V lookup: CDR1 SGHDT, CDR2 YYEEEE. V lost 4 bases, J lost 9 bases, and 11 bases lay in between. Here the CDR3 reads CASSIGGWPQHF. The CDR3 DNA sequence: TGTGCCAGCAGCATTGGGGGATGGCCCCAGCATTTT.

The gene calls are TRBV6-1 and TRBJ2-1; TRBD2 matches at 7 bases. This CDR3 contains 16 residues. The germline V gene encodes CDR1 MNHNS and CDR2 SASEGT. V lost 2 bases to trimming and J lost 8 bases; unmatched junction nucleotides: 12. CDR3 in DNA: TGTGCCAGCAGTGAATATCGAGGTCCCCGGGAGGATGAGCAGTTCTTC. Protein sequence: CASSEYRGPREDEQFF.

The chain employs TRBV27 and TRBJ2-7; TRBD2 matches 8 bases. The ends lost 0 bases at V and 5 bases at J; junction bases unmatched: 9. The germline CDR1 and CDR2 sequences are MNHEY and SMNVEV (reference sequence). The CDR3 has 16 amino acids. In DNA, the CDR3 is TGTGCCAGCAGTTTATCCCCCGGACTAGCCGTCAACGAGCAGTACTTC. Its protein is CASSLSPGLAVNEQYF.

Remarks on this clone: The same CDR3 also results from other DNA sequences found in this sample. The chain recombines TRBV5-6 with TRBJ2-1; no reliable D call. The V end lost 0 bases, the J end lost 2 bases, and 9 bases lay between the germline ends. Germline V gene sequence: CDR1 SGHDT, CDR2 YYEEEE. The CDR3 consists of 15 residues. Here the CDR3 reads CASSLGSGAYNEQFF. In DNA, the CDR3 is TGTGCCAGCAGCTTGGGTTCAGGAGCCTACAATGAGCAGTTCTTC.

This chain connects TRBV2 to TRBJ2-7, with D perhaps TRBD1 or TRBD2 (5 bases each). Germline V gene sequence: CDR1 SNHLY, CDR2 FYNNEI. This CDR3 is 15 amino acids long. Trimming took 3 bases from V and 0 from J, leaving 12 bases between them. As DNA, the CDR3 is TGTGCCAGCAGTGAGTTTTGGGGGAGCTCCTACGAGCAGTACTTC. Translated, it gives CASSEFWGSSYEQYF.

The chain couples TRBV9 to TRBJ2-7, with a weak D call TRBD2 (5 bases). Per the germline V gene, CDR1 is SGDLS and CDR2 is YYNGEE. Trimming removed 0 bases at V and 9 bases at J, with 19 bases between. The CDR3 is made up of 15 amino acids. The CDR3 coding sequence is TGTGCCAGCAGCGTAGAGGACTTCTCCCCTACGGGGCAGTACTTC. Protein: CASSVEDFSPTGQYF.

V usage is TRBV6-5 and J usage is TRBJ2-2; D might be TRBD1 or TRBD2, each matching 5 bases. Germline loops: CDR1 MNHEY, CDR2 SVGAGI. Between the trimmed V and J ends, which lost 6 bases and 5 bases, there was a span of 13 bases. The CDR3 sequence is 14 residues long. The CDR3 reads CASSPPGTTGELFF. As DNA, the CDR3 is TGTGCCAGCAGCCCCCCGGGGACGACCGGGGAGCTGTTTTTT.